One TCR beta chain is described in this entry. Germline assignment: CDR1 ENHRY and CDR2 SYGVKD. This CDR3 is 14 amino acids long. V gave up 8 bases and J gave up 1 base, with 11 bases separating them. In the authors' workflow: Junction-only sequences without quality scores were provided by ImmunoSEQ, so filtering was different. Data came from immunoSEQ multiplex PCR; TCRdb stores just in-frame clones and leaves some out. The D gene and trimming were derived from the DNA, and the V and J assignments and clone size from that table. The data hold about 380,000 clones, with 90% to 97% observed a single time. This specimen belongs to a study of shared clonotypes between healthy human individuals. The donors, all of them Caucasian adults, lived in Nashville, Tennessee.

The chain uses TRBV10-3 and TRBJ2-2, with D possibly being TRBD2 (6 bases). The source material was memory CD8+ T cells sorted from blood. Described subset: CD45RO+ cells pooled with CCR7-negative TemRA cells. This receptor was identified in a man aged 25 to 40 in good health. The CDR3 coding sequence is TGTGCCATCGAGGAGGGACTGAACACCGGGGAGCTGTTTTTT. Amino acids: CAIEEGLNTGELFF.